These 10 T cell receptor beta chains originate from one sample sequenced in a study of OX40 agonist ivuxolimab in advanced cancers. TCRdb's table, derived via immunoSEQ multiplex PCR, lists solely in-frame clones and lacks some. The data show roughly 60,000 clones, with over 75% seen just once and about 2% held by the top ten. Sequenced material: CD4+ or CD8+ T cells sorted from blood, taken in a trial of the OX40 agonist ivuxolimab. The receptors originated from an adult with an advanced solid tumor such as melanoma, head and neck, liver or kidney cancer.

This clone appeared once. The chain has TRBV9 and TRBJ1-1, with a weak D call TRBD1 (6 bases). The CDR3 is 14 residues long. The V and J ends lost 0 bases and 8 bases respectively, with 14 bases between them. Looked up from germline, CDR1 is SGDLS and CDR2 is YYNGEE. The chain's CDR3 is CASSVVSRGGEAFF. For the CDR3, the DNA is TGTGCCAGCAGCGTAGTGTCCAGGGGAGGGGAAGCTTTCTTT.

The chain joins TRBV19 to TRBJ1-5; perhaps TRBD1 as D (5 bases). Trimming stripped 5 bases from V and 9 bases from J, with 17 bases between. Germline values: CDR1 LNHDA, CDR2 SQIVND (reference sequence). This CDR3 is built from 14 residues. The chain's CDR3 is CASSPLRGTWPQHF. Here the CDR3 DNA reads TGTGCCAGTAGTCCCCTGCGGGGGACTTGGCCCCAGCATTTT. Looking up the rest from reference TRBV19 and TRBJ1-5 gives the full variable domain: DGGITQSPKYLFRKEGQNVTLSCEQNLNHDAMYWYRQDPGQGLRLIYYSQIVNDFQKGDIAEGYSVSREKKESFPLTVTSAQKNPTAFYLCASSPLRGTWPQHFGDGTRLSIL.

The chain has TRBV30 and TRBJ1-2; 12 bases align to TRBD1. The CDR3 totals 14 residues. Germline V gene data show CDR1 as GTSNPN and CDR2 as SVGIG (reference sequence). V lost 4 bases to trimming and J lost 5 bases; unmatched junction nucleotides: 5. The CDR3 loop is CAWTGTGGLYGYTF. DNA of the CDR3: TGTGCCTGGACCGGGACAGGGGGCTTGTATGGCTACACCTTC.

The chain carries TRBV2 and TRBJ1-5; TRBD1 aligns across 7 bases. This CDR3 region has 17 residues. V trimming: 0 bases; J trimming: 2 bases; junction bases outside the gene matches: 7. The germline gives CDR1 SNHLY, CDR2 FYNNEI. The CDR3 loop reads CASSEAEGGSRNQPQHF. The CDR3 nucleotides are TGTGCCAGCAGTGAAGCGGAAGGGGGCTCTCGCAATCAGCCCCAGCATTTT.

The rearrangement joins TRBV5-1 to TRBJ2-7, with a weak D call TRBD2 (6 bases). The CDR3 covers 12 residues. Germline V CDR1 and CDR2: SGHRS, YFSETQ. The germline V and J ends were trimmed by 4 bases and 5 bases, with 10 bases remaining between them. CDR3 sequence reads: CASSTGLHEQYF. The CDR3 nucleotides are TGCGCCAGCAGCACGGGACTGCACGAGCAGTACTTC.

The chain is built from TRBV11-3 and TRBJ1-3; tentative D call: TRBD1 (5 bases). Trimming took off 3 bases at V and 0 bases at J, with 6 bases between the two ends. The CDR3 runs to 14 residues. The germline V gene encodes CDR1 SGHNT and CDR2 YENEEA. Here the CDR3 DNA reads TGTGCCAGCAGCTTTGACAGCTCTGGAAACACCATATATTTT. Its translation is CASSFDSSGNTIYF.

The J gene is TRBJ1-2, the V gene TRBV2; D gene unclear. V was trimmed by 2 bases and J by 6 bases, leaving 13 bases between them. This CDR3 is 14 amino acids long. The germline CDR1 and CDR2 sequences are SNHLY and FYNNEI. The DNA for the CDR3 is TGTGCCAGCAGTGAATTTGGCACTAGGGATGGCTACACCTTC. Amino acid sequence: CASSEFGTRDGYTF.

The rearrangement uses TRBV7-2 and TRBJ1-1; TRBD1 is a possible D gene (5 bases). CDR1 and CDR2 from the germline V gene are SGHTA and FQGNSA. The V and J ends lost 5 bases and 6 bases respectively, with 19 bases between them. The CDR3 covers 15 residues. The CDR3 loop is CASSVGSGGTPEAFF. Written as DNA, the CDR3 is TGTGCCAGCAGCGTAGGGTCCGGAGGGACTCCTGAAGCTTTCTTT.

The gene calls are TRBV4-3 and TRBJ1-4; TRBD1 aligns across 9 bases. The CDR3 sequence is 15 residues long. Germline CDR1 reads LGHNA; CDR2 reads YSLEER. The V gene end was trimmed by 4 bases and the J gene end by 7 bases; junction bases not matched to a gene: 7. CDR3 bases: TGCGCCAGCAGCCCACGGAGGACAGGGGTTGAAAAACTGTTTTTT. This codes for CASSPRRTGVEKLFF.

This clone was detected only a few times. This sequence joins TRBV27 and TRBJ2-6; D gene unclear. Germline CDR1 is MNHEY and CDR2 is SMNVEV (reference sequence). V shed 0 bases and J shed 1 base, with 4 bases lying between them. The CDR3 totals 15 residues. This CDR3 reads CASSLSWSGANVLTF. The DNA of the CDR3 is TGTGCCAGCAGTTTATCGTGGTCTGGGGCCAACGTCCTGACTTTC.